This TCR beta chain appears in the sequencing data of a study of blood T cell repertoires in COVID-19. The assay was immunoSEQ multiplex PCR, and TCRdb's table has in-frame clones only and misses some. The sample consists of hundreds of thousands of clones, around 88% of them appearing once. The Seattle patients joined while their infection was active and were tracked longitudinally afterward. Germline lookup yields CDR1 SEHNR and CDR2 FQNEAQ (reference sequence). Trimming removed 3 bases at V and 9 bases at J, with 17 bases between. CDR3 size: 14 residues. This clonotype was obtained from a woman in her forties or fifties with COVID-19, enrolled during active disease. The chain is built from TRBV7-9 and TRBJ1-1, with D possibly TRBD1 on 5 matching bases. The specimen sequenced was peripheral blood. Written as DNA, the CDR3 is TGTGCCAGCAGCTTCAACCCGGGGGGGGGACAAGCTTTCTTT. Its translation is CASSFNPGGGQAFF.